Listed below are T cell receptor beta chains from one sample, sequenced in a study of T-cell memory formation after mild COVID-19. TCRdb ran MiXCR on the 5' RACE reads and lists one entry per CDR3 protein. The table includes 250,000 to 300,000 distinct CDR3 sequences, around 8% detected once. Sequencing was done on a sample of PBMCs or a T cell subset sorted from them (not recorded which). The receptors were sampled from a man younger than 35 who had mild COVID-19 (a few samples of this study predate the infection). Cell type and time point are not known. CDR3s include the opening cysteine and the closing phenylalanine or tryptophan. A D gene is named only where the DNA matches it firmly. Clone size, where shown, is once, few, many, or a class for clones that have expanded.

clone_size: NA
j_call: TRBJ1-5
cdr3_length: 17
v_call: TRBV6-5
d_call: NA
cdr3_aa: CASTTRQGTYSNQPQHF
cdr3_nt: TGTGCCAGCACCACACGGCAGGGCACATATAGCAATCAGCCCCAGCATTTT

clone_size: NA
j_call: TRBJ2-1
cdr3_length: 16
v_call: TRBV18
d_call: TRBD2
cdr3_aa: CASSPPGQRGGNEQFF
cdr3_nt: TGTGCCAGCTCACCACCCGGCCAGCGGGGGGGGAATGAGCAGTTCTTC

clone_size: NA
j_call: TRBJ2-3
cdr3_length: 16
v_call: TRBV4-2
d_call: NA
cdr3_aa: CASSQEAGGSTDTQYF
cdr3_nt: TGTGCCAGCAGCCAAGAGGCGGGCGGGAGCACAGATACGCAGTATTTT

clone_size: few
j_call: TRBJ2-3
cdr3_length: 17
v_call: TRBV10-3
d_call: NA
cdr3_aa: CAIRGTGSSYPQDTQYF
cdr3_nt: TGTGCCATCAGGGGGACCGGGTCGTCCTACCCTCAGGATACGCAGTATTTT

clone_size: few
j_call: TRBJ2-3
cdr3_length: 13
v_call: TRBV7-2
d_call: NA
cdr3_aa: CASSLERVVTQYF
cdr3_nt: TGTGCCAGCAGCTTAGAGAGGGTGGTTACGCAGTATTTT

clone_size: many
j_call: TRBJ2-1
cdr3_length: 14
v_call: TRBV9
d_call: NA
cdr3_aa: CASSVVQGSNEQFF
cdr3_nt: TGTGCCAGCAGCGTGGTTCAGGGGAGTAATGAGCAGTTCTTC

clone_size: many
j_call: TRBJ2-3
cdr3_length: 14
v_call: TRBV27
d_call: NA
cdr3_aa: CASSPRGIADTQYF
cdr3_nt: TGTGCCAGCAGTCCTCGGGGGATCGCAGATACGCAGTATTTT

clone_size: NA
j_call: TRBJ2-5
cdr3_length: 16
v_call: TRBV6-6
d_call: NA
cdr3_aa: CASSYGLVPGGETQYF
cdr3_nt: TGTGCCAGCAGTTATGGTTTGGTGCCTGGGGGGGAGACCCAGTACTTC

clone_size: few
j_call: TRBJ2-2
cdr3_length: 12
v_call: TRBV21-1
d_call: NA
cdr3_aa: CAGRHATGELFF
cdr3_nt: TGTGCCGGACGACACGCCACCGGGGAGCTGTTTTTT

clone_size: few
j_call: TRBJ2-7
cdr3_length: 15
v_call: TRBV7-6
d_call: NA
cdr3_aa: CASSLVQGTQYEQYF
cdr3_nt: TGTGCCAGCAGCTTAGTCCAGGGAACACAGTACGAGCAGTACTTC

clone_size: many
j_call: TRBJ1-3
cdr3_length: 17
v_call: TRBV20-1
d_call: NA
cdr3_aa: CSARVEGPTNSGNTIYF
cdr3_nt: TGCAGTGCTAGAGTTGAGGGGCCGACTAACTCTGGAAACACCATATATTTT

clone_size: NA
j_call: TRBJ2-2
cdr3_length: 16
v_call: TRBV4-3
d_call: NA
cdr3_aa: CARRSLGKSNTGELFF
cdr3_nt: TGCGCCAGAAGATCGTTAGGGAAGTCGAACACCGGGGAGCTGTTTTTT

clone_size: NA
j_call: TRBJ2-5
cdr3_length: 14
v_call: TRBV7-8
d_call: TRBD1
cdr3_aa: CASSAQGPGATQYF
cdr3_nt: TGTGCCAGCAGCGCACAGGGGCCCGGAGCAACCCAGTACTTC

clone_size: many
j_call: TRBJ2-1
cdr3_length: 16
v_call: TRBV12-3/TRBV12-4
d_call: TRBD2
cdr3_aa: CASSFRGGLANNEQFF
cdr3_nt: TGTGCCAGCAGTTTTCGGGGGGGACTAGCGAACAATGAGCAGTTCTTC

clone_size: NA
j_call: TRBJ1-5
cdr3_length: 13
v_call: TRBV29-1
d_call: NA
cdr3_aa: CSVVTGIGQPQHF
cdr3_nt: TGCAGCGTCGTGACAGGTATAGGCCAGCCCCAGCATTTT

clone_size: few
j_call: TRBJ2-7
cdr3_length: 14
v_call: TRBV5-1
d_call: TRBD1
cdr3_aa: CASTDDRVLYEQYF
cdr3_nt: TGCGCCAGCACCGACGACAGGGTTCTCTACGAGCAGTACTTC

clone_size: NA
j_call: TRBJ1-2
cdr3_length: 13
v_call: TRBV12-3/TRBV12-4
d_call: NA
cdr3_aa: CASSLGHPYGYTF
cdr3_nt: TGTGCCAGCAGTTTAGGCCATCCCTATGGCTACACCTTC